Each of the 8 T cell receptor beta chains below was sequenced from the same sample in a study of blood T cell repertoires in COVID-19. Sequencing used immunoSEQ multiplex PCR; TCRdb keeps in-frame clones, though not all of them. The data hold 90,000 or so clones, with roughly 80% observed a single time. The sequencing input was peripheral blood. The receptors come from a human donor in a cohort sampled during active COVID-19.

The CDR3 sequence is CASSQNPPGGRQETQYF. CDR3 nucleotides: TGCGCCAGCAGCCAGAACCCCCCAGGGGGACGACAAGAGACCCAGTACTTC. The chain joins TRBV4-3 to TRBJ2-5, with 7 bases aligning to TRBD1. V was pared by 3 bases and J by 2 bases, with 12 bases of the junction left unmatched. Per germline, CDR1 LGHNA and CDR2 YSLEER. This CDR3 has 17 residues.

The V gene is TRBV27, the J gene TRBJ2-1; D possibly corresponds to TRBD1 (6 bases). V lost 1 base to trimming and J lost 7 bases, with 14 bases between them. This CDR3 contains 15 residues. CDR1 and CDR2 (germline): MNHEY, SMNVEV (reference sequence). The DNA for the CDR3 is TGTGCCAGCAGTTTATTTGACAGGTCGGGGAATGAGCAGTTCTTC. Residues: CASSLFDRSGNEQFF.

There are a few counts of this clone. Other nucleotide sequences in the sample specify the same CDR3. The chain combines TRBV5-1 with TRBJ2-1, with unresolved D. CDR1 is SGHRS, CDR2 YFSETQ, per germline. This CDR3 has 13 amino acids. V shed 0 bases and J shed 4 bases, with 5 bases lying between them. The CDR3 DNA reads TGCGCCAGCAGCTTGGGACAATACAATGAGCAGTTCTTC. This sequence encodes CASSLGQYNEQFF.

The genes are TRBV28 and TRBJ2-6; D perhaps matches TRBD2 (6 bases). The CDR3 has 17 residues. V gave up 2 bases and J gave up 0 bases, with 11 bases separating them. Looked up from germline, CDR1 is MDHEN and CDR2 is SYDVKM. CDR3 DNA sequence: TGTGCCAGCAGTTTAGCGGGGACCAACTCTGGGGCCAACGTCCTGACTTTC. This translates into CASSLAGTNSGANVLTF.

This clone was counted once. This chain joins TRBV15 and TRBJ1-1; TRBD1 matches at 9 bases. V lost 3 bases to trimming and J lost 6 bases; unmatched junction nucleotides: 14. Per germline, CDR1 LNHNV and CDR2 YYDKDF (reference sequence). The CDR3 contains 17 residues. In nucleotides, the CDR3 is TGTGCCACCAGCAGTCGACCGGGACAGGGTAGGGGATCTGAAGCTTTCTTT. As protein: CATSSRPGQGRGSEAFF. Filled out from reference TRBV15 and TRBJ1-1, the complete variable domain reads DAMVIQNPRYQVTQFGKPVTLSCSQTLNHNVMYWYQQKSSQAPKLLFHYYDKDFNNEADTPDNFQSRRPNTSFCFLDIRSPGLGDTAMYLCATSSRPGQGRGSEAFFGQGTRLTVV.

J is TRBJ1-6 and V is TRBV2; 8 positions agree with TRBD1. Germline loops: CDR1 SNHLY, CDR2 FYNNEI. The V gene end was trimmed by 4 bases and the J gene end by 7 bases; junction bases not matched to a gene: 6. This CDR3 region has 15 residues. CDR3 in amino acids: CASSGTGGGNSPLHF. Written as DNA, the CDR3 is TGTGCCAGCAGTGGCACAGGGGGAGGAAATTCACCCCTCCACTTT.

CDR3 DNA sequence: TGTGCCAGCAGCGTAGGGGACTACTACAATGAGCAGTTCTTC. Residues: CASSVGDYYNEQFF. The V gene is TRBV9, the J gene TRBJ2-1; 7 bases map to TRBD2. There are 14 residues in the CDR3. Germline loops: CDR1 SGDLS, CDR2 YYNGEE. After removal of 0 bases from V and 3 bases from J, the junction contained 0 bases not matched to a gene.

This clone was picked up a small number of times. The V call is TRBV9, the J call TRBJ2-7; 9 bases agree with TRBD2. This CDR3 region has 17 residues. With 3 bases clipped from V and 1 base from J, the junction kept 11 bases outside the gene matches. CDR1 is SGDLS, CDR2 YYNGEE, per germline. The CDR3 is CASSAGPVAGESYEQYF. The CDR3 DNA is TGTGCCAGCAGCGCAGGGCCGGTAGCGGGAGAATCCTACGAGCAGTACTTC.